A selection of T cell receptor beta chains follows, all from one sample in a study of control samples from healthy donors and cancer patients. Clones were sequenced by immunoSEQ multiplex PCR, and TCRdb holds only the in-frame ones, with some missing. The sample includes 90,000 or so clones, about 88% of them seen just once. Sequencing was performed on blood. The receptors here all came from a woman in her fifties or sixties in good health. The conserved cysteine and the conserved F or W are not part of the CDR3 here.

CDR3 protein,J gene,V gene
ASSLGTDTIY,TRBJ1-3,TRBV11-3
ASSHRSRQDNYGYT,TRBJ1-2,TRBV4-3
ASSLYMAPNYGYT,TRBJ1-2,TRBV7-9
ARSRAPGGAYEQY,TRBJ2-7,TRBV5-1
ASRRGASGANVLT,TRBJ2-6,TRBV28
ASSLDRNQPQH,TRBJ1-5,TRBV7-2
ASSIRGNLEAF,TRBJ1-1,TRBV12-3/TRBV12-4
ASSWRPSETQY,TRBJ2-5,TRBV5-4
ASSERTAELGTQY,TRBJ2-5,TRBV10-1
ASSLAGGPDGYT,TRBJ1-2,TRBV7-9
ASSGQGRGSPLH,TRBJ1-6,TRBV9
ASSDRRVGDRDVDEQY,TRBJ2-7,TRBV5-8
ASSEYGRQNYGYT,TRBJ1-2,TRBV6-1
ASSQVPPTQSTDTQY,TRBJ2-3,TRBV3-1/TRBV3-2
ASSLRPGGTYEQY,TRBJ2-7,TRBV5-4
ASSLAPWATGNTIY,TRBJ1-3,TRBV7-2
ASSETSSYEQY,TRBJ2-7,TRBV2
ASSPGRPNSYEQY,TRBJ2-7,TRBV3-1/TRBV3-2
ASSHVGGLETQY,TRBJ2-5,TRBV4-3
ASRPDRGQGYGYT,TRBJ1-2,TRBV19
ASSLWDRVYSNQPQH,TRBJ1-5,TRBV21-1
ASSKRPLDLQY,TRBJ2-7,TRBV28
AIREETQY,TRBJ2-5,TRBV4-1
ASSVGGGSSGNTIY,TRBJ1-3,TRBV9
ASSTHLMNTEAF,TRBJ1-1,TRBV6-2/TRBV6-3
ASRVQAGNTIY,TRBJ1-3,TRBV19
ASSYDVGQGHEQY,TRBJ2-7,TRBV6-5
ASSLKGGLGQPQH,TRBJ1-5,TRBV7-2
ASSEGPGAIYEQY,TRBJ2-7,TRBV2
ASSYASRNTEAF,TRBJ1-1,TRBV5-1